What follows are 23 T cell receptor beta chains derived from one specimen sequenced in a study of blood T cell repertoires in COVID-19 (TCRdb year 2020). Library construction relied on the immunoSEQ multiplex PCR assay. In its TCRdb copy, this immuneACCESS table keeps in-frame sequences only and misses some clones. Where compared with another copy, unresolved V genes explain less than half of these, and the others have no known cause. This sample holds just over 350,000 clones; 86% were observed only once. The leading ten clones occupy 7% to 7.5% of the sample. Sequencing was performed on peripheral blood. These receptors came from a woman aged 55-70 years with COVID-19, enrolled during active disease.

This chain links TRBV19 with TRBJ2-3; 8 bases match TRBD2. CDR3 size: 17 residues. Germline V CDR1 and CDR2: LNHDA, SQIVND (reference sequence). Trimming at V came to 6 bases and at J to 0 bases, leaving 11 bases not matched to a gene. CDR3 bases: TGTGCCAGTAGCGAACCCCAGCGGGGGATTAGCACAGATACGCAGTATTTT. It encodes CASSEPQRGISTDTQYF.

The chain joins TRBV19 to TRBJ1-4; D call uncertain. CDR3 size: 15 residues. Trimming removed 5 bases from V and 0 bases from J, with 10 bases in between. The germline V gene has CDR1 LNHDA and CDR2 SQIVND (reference sequence). The CDR3 region is CASSPSGATNEKLFF. The CDR3 DNA follows: TGTGCCAGTAGTCCGTCGGGAGCAACTAATGAAAAACTGTTTTTT.

This clone was found many times. Other DNA sequences within the sample encode an identical CDR3. J is TRBJ1-1 and V is TRBV3-1 (or the pseudogene TRBV3-2); maybe TRBD1 (6 bases). The CDR3 loop spans 12 amino acids. CDR1 LGHDT and CDR2 YNNKEL come from the germline V gene (reference sequence). Trimming removed 1 base from V and 11 bases from J, with 11 bases in between. CDR3 loop: CASSQAPGVAFF. The CDR3 coding sequence is TGTGCCAGCAGCCAAGCCCCAGGGGTTGCTTTCTTT.

The V call is TRBV7-8, the J call TRBJ2-1; 11 positions agree with TRBD2. V shed 1 base, J shed 7 bases, and the junction held 6 bases outside the gene matches. The germline V gene encodes CDR1 SGHVS and CDR2 FQNEAQ. This CDR3 region has 16 residues. Written as DNA, the CDR3 is TGTGCCAGCAGCTTAGGGTGGCTAGCGGGGGGTAATGAGCAGTTCTTC. Encoded protein: CASSLGWLAGGNEQFF.

This clone appeared a few times. The chain is built from TRBV3-1 (or the pseudogene TRBV3-2) and TRBJ2-5, with 7 bases aligning to TRBD2. CDR3 size: 14 residues. The V segment lost 4 bases and the J segment 5 bases; nucleotides outside the gene matches: 7. The germline gives CDR1 LGHDT, CDR2 YNNKEL (reference sequence). The CDR3: CASSPRVGRETQYF. CDR3 coding DNA: TGTGCCAGCAGCCCCAGGGTCGGGAGGGAGACCCAGTACTTC.

This chain links TRBV19 with TRBJ2-1; TRBD1 matches at 7 bases. V shed 3 bases, J shed 7 bases, and the junction held 3 bases outside the gene matches. Germline V CDR1 and CDR2: LNHDA, SQIVND (reference sequence). The CDR3 length is 13 residues. As DNA, the CDR3 is TGTGCCAGTAGTATCGGGACAGAAAATGAGCAGTTCTTC. It is translated as CASSIGTENEQFF.

The chain joins TRBV4-1 to TRBJ1-1, with D unresolved. Per germline, CDR1 MGHRA and CDR2 YSYEKL. This CDR3 spans 14 amino acids. V lost 0 bases and J 4 bases, leaving 9 bases between the germline ends. CDR3 DNA sequence: TGCGCCAGCAGCCAAGATCCCCGGGGCACTGAAGCTTTCTTT. Translated, it gives CASSQDPRGTEAFF.

The gene calls are TRBV12-3 or TRBV12-4 and TRBJ1-2; maybe TRBD1 (5 bases). The CDR3 contains 13 residues. The V end was cut by 5 bases, the J end by 7 bases, with 14 bases between. The CDR3 DNA follows: TGTGCCAGCAGTCCCCGGGGGACGCTTGGCTACACCTTC. It codes for CASSPRGTLGYTF.

V usage is TRBV9 and J usage is TRBJ1-2; D possibly corresponds to TRBD1 (6 bases). Germline CDR1 reads SGDLS; CDR2 reads YYNGEE. CDR3 length equals 11 residues. V was cut by 4 bases and J by 9 bases, with 10 bases left in between. The CDR3 nucleotides read TGTGCCAGCAGCAGAGACAGGAGCTACACCTTC. The encoded protein is CASSRDRSYTF.

The genes are TRBV11-3 and TRBJ1-1; no reliable D call. CDR1 is SGHNT, CDR2 YENEEA, per germline. V was shortened by 1 base and J by 6 bases, with 3 bases between the two germline ends. The CDR3 has 11 amino acids. The CDR3: CASSLVSEAFF. The CDR3 DNA reads as TGTGCCAGCAGCTTAGTATCTGAAGCTTTCTTT.

A few counts support this clone. The chain recombines TRBV11-2 with TRBJ2-2; the match to TRBD2 covers 14 bases. V was pared by 5 bases and J by 6 bases, with 8 bases of the junction left unmatched. There are 17 residues in the CDR3. Germline lookup yields CDR1 SGHAT and CDR2 FQNNGV. This CDR3 reads CASSPTSGGAGAGELFF. The CDR3, as DNA: TGTGCCAGCAGCCCGACTAGCGGGGGGGCCGGAGCCGGGGAGCTGTTTTTT.

This clone was observed a few times. The V call is TRBV29-1, the J call TRBJ2-3; perhaps TRBD1 as D (5 bases). Trimming cost V 2 bases and J 3 bases, with 9 bases left between them. The CDR3 runs to 13 residues. Germline-derived CDR1 and CDR2 are SQVTM and ANQGSEA. The CDR3 DNA is TGCAGCGTTGAAAGGGGCAGGACAGATACGCAGTATTTT. Amino acid sequence: CSVERGRTDTQYF.

This clone was counted between two and nine times. This chain links TRBV6-5 with TRBJ1-2; no clear D. The CDR3 is made up of 15 amino acids. Germline CDR1 and CDR2: MNHEY and SVGAGI. The V gene lost 6 bases and the J gene lost 7 bases, with 21 bases spanning the gap. The CDR3 protein is CASREETISRGGYTF. The CDR3, as DNA: TGTGCCAGCAGGGAGGAGACGATTAGCCGTGGTGGCTACACCTTC.

In DNA, the CDR3 is TGTGCCAGCAGTTTATATTCCTATAGCAATCAGCCCCAGCATTTT. Its protein is CASSLYSYSNQPQHF. The chain employs TRBV27 and TRBJ1-5, with D unresolved. There are 15 residues in the CDR3. The V and J ends lost 1 base and 0 bases respectively, with 7 bases between them. Germline CDR1 is MNHEY and CDR2 is SMNVEV (reference sequence).

The CDR3 nucleotides are TGCGCCAGCAGCTTGGACTGGACCGGGGAGCTGTTTTTT. Encoded protein: CASSLDWTGELFF. This chain joins TRBV5-1 and TRBJ2-2; D ambiguous. Germline values: CDR1 SGHRS, CDR2 YFSETQ. The germline V and J ends were trimmed by 0 bases and 5 bases, with 5 bases remaining between them. This CDR3 has 13 residues.

The rearrangement joins TRBV9 to TRBJ2-1; possibly TRBD1 for D (6 bases). The ends were cut back, 0 bases at V and 14 bases at J, with 12 bases in the middle. The CDR3 is 12 residues long. Germline V gives CDR1 SGDLS, CDR2 YYNGEE. Here the CDR3 DNA reads TGTGCCAGCAGCGTAGGGCCAGGGGTAAAGTTCTTC. It encodes CASSVGPGVKFF. Supplemented by reference TRBV9 and TRBJ2-1, the full variable domain reads DSGVTQTPKHLITATGQRVTLRCSPRSGDLSVYWYQQSLDQGLQFLIQYYNGEERAKGNILERFSAQQFPDLHSELNLSSLELGDSALYFCASSVGPGVKFFGPGTRLTVL.

With respect to this clone: The germline gene is not matched at one end of the junction; a read error may be the cause. The chain recombines TRBV30 with TRBJ2-7; 7 nucleotides agree with TRBD1. Germline V gene data show CDR1 as GTSNPN and CDR2 as SVGIG (reference sequence). The length of the CDR3 is 13 residues. CDR3 bases: TGTGCCTGGAGTGTACGACAGGGCATTCATCAGGGCTTC. Its protein product is CAWSVRQGIHQGF.

CDR3 residues: CASSTGQGQETQYF. In DNA, the CDR3 is TGTGCCAGCAGCACGGGACAGGGCCAAGAGACCCAGTACTTC. The chain combines TRBV28 with TRBJ2-5, with TRBD1 matching 9 bases. The CDR3 is 14 amino acids. The germline CDR1 and CDR2 sequences are MDHEN and SYDVKM. With 6 bases clipped from V and 1 base from J, the junction kept 3 bases outside the gene matches.

This clone appeared a single time. This sequence joins TRBV7-9 and TRBJ1-6; D not certain. V gave up 3 bases and J gave up 10 bases, with 7 bases separating them. Germline CDR1 is SEHNR and CDR2 is FQNEAQ (reference sequence). The CDR3 runs 12 residues. CDR3 sequence: CASSFEGSPLHF. The CDR3 DNA follows: TGTGCCAGCAGCTTCGAGGGCTCACCCCTCCACTTT.

V gene TRBV9 combines with J gene TRBJ1-3; D not certain. The germline V and J ends were trimmed by 1 base and 1 base, with 12 bases remaining between them. The CDR3 is 16 amino acids. CDR1 is SGDLS, CDR2 YYNGEE, per germline. Written as DNA, the CDR3 is TGTGCCAGCAGCGTAAACGGTCCCCCATCTGGAAACACCATATATTTT. Protein product: CASSVNGPPSGNTIYF.

The gene calls are TRBV6-1 and TRBJ1-5; D unclear. This CDR3 contains 15 residues. The ends were cut back, 0 bases at V and 0 bases at J, with 6 bases in the middle. CDR1 is MNHNS, CDR2 SASEGT, per germline. The CDR3 sequence: CASSEAGSSNQPQHF. The CDR3 bases are TGTGCCAGCAGTGAAGCGGGGAGTAGCAATCAGCCCCAGCATTTT.

The chain combines TRBV5-8 with TRBJ2-3; D is perhaps TRBD2 (5 bases). Trimming cost V 1 base and J 4 bases, with 10 bases left between them. There are 14 residues in the CDR3. CDR1 and CDR2 from the germline V gene are SGHTS and YDEGEE. The CDR3 reads CASSLTSWSDTQYF. DNA of the CDR3: TGTGCCAGCAGCTTGACTAGTTGGTCAGATACGCAGTATTTT.

This clone turned up a few times. The chain joins TRBV3-1 (or the pseudogene TRBV3-2) to TRBJ1-6; possible D gene TRBD1, 6 bases. Between the trimmed V and J ends, which lost 3 bases and 3 bases, there was a span of 9 bases. This CDR3 is built from 15 residues. Germline CDR1 reads LGHDT; CDR2 reads YNNKEL (reference sequence). The CDR3 reads CASSHGQYYNSPLHF. Here the CDR3 DNA reads TGTGCCAGCAGCCATGGACAGTACTATAATTCACCCCTCCACTTT.